This TCR beta chain was captured by sequencing in a study of blood T cells in healthy people across ages. Whole-study results and caveats: Leaving the PBMCs unsorted stopped any conclusive comparison of naive versus antigen-experienced cells. It was held that diversity estimates obtained from one million T cells represented underestimates.

A second about 6 to 12 cycle PCR used barcoded and J-beta primers. A minimum of 2.5 million CDR3-containing paired-end reads was obtained for each sample. Via MiXCR, TCRdb re-called the 5' RACE reads, giving one row per CDR3 protein. The sample consists of 800,000 or so distinct CDR3 sequences, roughly 60% of them appearing once. Concerning this clonotype itself: Its antigen remains unidentified.

Each sample used at least 7 million PBMCs. V trimming: 6 bases; J trimming: 6 bases; junction bases outside the gene matches: 14. The CDR3 length is 16 residues. Germline V gene sequence: CDR1 SNHLY, CDR2 FYNNEI. The specimen sequenced was blood. The chain recombines TRBV2 with TRBJ2-1; 7 nucleotides align to TRBD1. The receptor was isolated from a man aged 30 to 45 in good health. For the CDR3, the DNA is TGTGCCAGCAGGGACTTTGAGACAGGGAAACTCAATGAGCAGTTCTTC. The encoded protein is CASRDFETGKLNEQFF.